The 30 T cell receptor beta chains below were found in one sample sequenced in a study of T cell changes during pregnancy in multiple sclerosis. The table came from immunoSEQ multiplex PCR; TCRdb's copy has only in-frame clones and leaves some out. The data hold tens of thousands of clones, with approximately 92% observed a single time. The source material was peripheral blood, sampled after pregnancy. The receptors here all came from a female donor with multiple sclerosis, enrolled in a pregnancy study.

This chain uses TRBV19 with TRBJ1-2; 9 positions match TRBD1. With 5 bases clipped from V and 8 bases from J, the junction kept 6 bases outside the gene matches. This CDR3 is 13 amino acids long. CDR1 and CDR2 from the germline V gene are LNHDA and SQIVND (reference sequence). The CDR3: CASSEQGAGGYTF. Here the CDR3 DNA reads TGTGCCAGTAGTGAACAGGGGGCTGGAGGCTACACCTTC.

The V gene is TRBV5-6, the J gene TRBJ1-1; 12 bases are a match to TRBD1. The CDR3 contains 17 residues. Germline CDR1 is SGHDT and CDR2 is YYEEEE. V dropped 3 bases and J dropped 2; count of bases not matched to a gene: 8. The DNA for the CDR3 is TGTGCCAGCAGCTGGGACAGGGGGCCTGGCGCAAACACTGAAGCTTTCTTT. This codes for CASSWDRGPGANTEAFF.

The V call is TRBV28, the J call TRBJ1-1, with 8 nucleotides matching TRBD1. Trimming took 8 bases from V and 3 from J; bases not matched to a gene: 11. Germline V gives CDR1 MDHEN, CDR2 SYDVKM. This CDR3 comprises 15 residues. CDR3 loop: CASSLRGRGHTEAFF. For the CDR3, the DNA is TGTGCCAGCTCCTTACGGGGCAGGGGGCACACTGAAGCTTTCTTT.

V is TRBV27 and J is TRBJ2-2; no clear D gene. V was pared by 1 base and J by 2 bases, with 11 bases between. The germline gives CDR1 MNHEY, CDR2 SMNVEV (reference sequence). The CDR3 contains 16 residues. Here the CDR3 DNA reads TGTGCCAGCAGTTTATTGGTCCGGGTTAACACCGGGGAGCTGTTTTTT. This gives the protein CASSLLVRVNTGELFF.

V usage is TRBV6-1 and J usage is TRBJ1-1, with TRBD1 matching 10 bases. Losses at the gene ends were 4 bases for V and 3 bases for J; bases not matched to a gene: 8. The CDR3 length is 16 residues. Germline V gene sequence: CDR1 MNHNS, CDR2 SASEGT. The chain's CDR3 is CASSARDRGLDTEAFF. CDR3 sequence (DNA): TGTGCCAGCAGTGCCCGGGACAGGGGTTTGGACACTGAAGCTTTCTTT.

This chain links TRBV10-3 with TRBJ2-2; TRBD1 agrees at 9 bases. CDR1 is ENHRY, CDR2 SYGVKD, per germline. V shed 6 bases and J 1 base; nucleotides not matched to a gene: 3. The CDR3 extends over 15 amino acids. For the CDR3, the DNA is TGTGCCATCAGCAAGGACAGGGGGAACACCGGGGAGCTGTTTTTT. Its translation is CAISKDRGNTGELFF.

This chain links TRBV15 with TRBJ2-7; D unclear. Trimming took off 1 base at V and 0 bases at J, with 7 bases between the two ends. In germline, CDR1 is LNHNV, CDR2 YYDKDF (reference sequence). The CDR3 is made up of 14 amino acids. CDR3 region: CATSRAFSSYEQYF. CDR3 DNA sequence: TGTGCCACCAGCAGAGCGTTTAGCTCCTACGAGCAGTACTTC.

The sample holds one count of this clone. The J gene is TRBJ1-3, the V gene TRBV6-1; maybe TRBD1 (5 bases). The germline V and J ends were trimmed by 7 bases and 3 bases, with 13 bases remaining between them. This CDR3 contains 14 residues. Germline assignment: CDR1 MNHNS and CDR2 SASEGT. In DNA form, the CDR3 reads TGTGCCAGCATGCGCGATGACAGTGGAAACACCATATATTTT. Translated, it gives CASMRDDSGNTIYF.

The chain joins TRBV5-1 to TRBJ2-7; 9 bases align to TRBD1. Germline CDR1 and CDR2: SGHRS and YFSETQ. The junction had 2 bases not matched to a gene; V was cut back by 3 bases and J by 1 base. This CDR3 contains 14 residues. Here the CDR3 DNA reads TGCGCCAGCAGCTGGGGACAGGGTTCCTACGAGCAGTACTTC. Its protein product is CASSWGQGSYEQYF. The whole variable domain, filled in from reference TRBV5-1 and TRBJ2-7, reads KAGVTQTPRYLIKTRGQQVTLSCSPISGHRSVSWYQQTPGQGLQFLFEYFSETQRNKGNFPGRFSGRQFSNSRSEMNVSTLELGDSALYLCASSWGQGSYEQYFGPGTRLTVT.

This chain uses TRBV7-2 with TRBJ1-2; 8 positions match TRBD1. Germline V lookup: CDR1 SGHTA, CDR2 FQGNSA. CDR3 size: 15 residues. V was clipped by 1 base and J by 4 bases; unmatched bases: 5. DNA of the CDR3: TGTGCCAGCAGCTTAGGGGTCGACAGGGGCTATGGCTACACCTTC. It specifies CASSLGVDRGYGYTF.

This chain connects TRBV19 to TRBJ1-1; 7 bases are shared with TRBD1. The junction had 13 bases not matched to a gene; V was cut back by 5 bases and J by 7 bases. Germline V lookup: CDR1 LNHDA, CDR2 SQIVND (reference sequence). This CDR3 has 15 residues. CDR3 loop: CASSRRGGWSGEAFF. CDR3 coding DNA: TGTGCCAGTAGTCGGAGAGGGGGCTGGAGCGGTGAAGCTTTCTTT.

CDR3 bases: TGTGCCAGCTCATCGCAGACAGACCCCAACACCGGGGAGCTGTTTTTT. Protein sequence: CASSSQTDPNTGELFF. The rearrangement links TRBV18 to TRBJ2-2; perhaps TRBD1 as D (5 bases). Germline V gene lookup returns CDR1 KGHSH and CDR2 LQKENI. V shed 5 bases and J shed 2 bases, with 15 bases lying between them. This CDR3 is 16 amino acids long.

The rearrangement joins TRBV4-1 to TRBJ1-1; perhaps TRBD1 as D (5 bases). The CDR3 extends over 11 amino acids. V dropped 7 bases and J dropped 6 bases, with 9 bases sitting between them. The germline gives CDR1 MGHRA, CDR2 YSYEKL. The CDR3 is CASIKGSEAFF. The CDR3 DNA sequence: TGCGCCAGCATTAAGGGGTCTGAAGCTTTCTTT.

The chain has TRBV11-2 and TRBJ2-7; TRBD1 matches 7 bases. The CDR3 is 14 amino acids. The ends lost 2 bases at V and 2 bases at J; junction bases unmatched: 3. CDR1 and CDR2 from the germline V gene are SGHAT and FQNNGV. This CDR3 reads CASSLRQGPYEQYF. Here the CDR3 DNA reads TGTGCCAGCAGCTTAAGACAGGGTCCCTACGAGCAGTACTTC. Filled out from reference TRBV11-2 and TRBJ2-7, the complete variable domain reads EAGVAQSPRYKIIEKRQSVAFWCNPISGHATLYWYQQILGQGPKLLIQFQNNGVVDDSQLPKDRFSAERLKGVDSTLKIQPAKLEDSAVYLCASSLRQGPYEQYFGPGTRLTVT.

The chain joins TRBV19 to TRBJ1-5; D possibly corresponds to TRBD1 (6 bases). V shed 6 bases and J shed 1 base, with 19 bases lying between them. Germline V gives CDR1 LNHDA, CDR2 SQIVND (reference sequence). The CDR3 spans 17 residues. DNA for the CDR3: TGTGCCAGTAGCTCAACTGGGGGAGGGGGGAGCAATCAGCCCCAGCATTTT. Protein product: CASSSTGGGGSNQPQHF.

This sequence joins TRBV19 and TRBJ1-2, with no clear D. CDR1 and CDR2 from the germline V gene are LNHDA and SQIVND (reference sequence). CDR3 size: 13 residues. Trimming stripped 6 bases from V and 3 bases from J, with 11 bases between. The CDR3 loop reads CASSREGHYGYTF. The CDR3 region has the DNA TGTGCCAGTAGCCGGGAAGGACACTATGGCTACACCTTC. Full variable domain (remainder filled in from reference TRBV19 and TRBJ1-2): DGGITQSPKYLFRKEGQNVTLSCEQNLNHDAMYWYRQDPGQGLRLIYYSQIVNDFQKGDIAEGYSVSREKKESFPLTVTSAQKNPTAFYLCASSREGHYGYTFGSGTRLTVV.

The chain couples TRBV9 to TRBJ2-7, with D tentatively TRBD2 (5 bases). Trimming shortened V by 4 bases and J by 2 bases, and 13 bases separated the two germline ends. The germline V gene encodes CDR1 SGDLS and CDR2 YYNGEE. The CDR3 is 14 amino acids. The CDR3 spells CASSPHGETYEQYF. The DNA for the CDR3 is TGTGCCAGCAGCCCTCACGGGGAGACCTACGAGCAGTACTTC.

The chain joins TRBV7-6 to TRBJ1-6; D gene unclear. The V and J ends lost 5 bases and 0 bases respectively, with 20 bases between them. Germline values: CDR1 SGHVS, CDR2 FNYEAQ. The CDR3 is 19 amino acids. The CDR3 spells CASSKTDMLVNSYNSPLHF. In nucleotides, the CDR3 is TGTGCCAGCAGCAAAACAGATATGCTGGTAAACTCCTATAATTCACCCCTCCACTTT.

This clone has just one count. The CDR3 protein is CASSWDRENEQFF. CDR3 nucleotides: TGTGCCAGCAGCTGGGACAGGGAAAATGAGCAGTTCTTC. The chain has TRBV7-8 and TRBJ2-1; 9 bases match TRBD1. From germline, CDR1 is SGHVS and CDR2 FQNEAQ. The CDR3 covers 13 residues. The V segment lost 4 bases and the J segment 7 bases; nucleotides outside the gene matches: 2.

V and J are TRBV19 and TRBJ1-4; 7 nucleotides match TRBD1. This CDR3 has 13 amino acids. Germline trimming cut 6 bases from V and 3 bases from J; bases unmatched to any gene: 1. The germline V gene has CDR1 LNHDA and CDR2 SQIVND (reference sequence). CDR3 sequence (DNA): TGTGCCAGTAGCAGGGGGGCTAATGAAAAACTGTTTTTT. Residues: CASSRGANEKLFF.

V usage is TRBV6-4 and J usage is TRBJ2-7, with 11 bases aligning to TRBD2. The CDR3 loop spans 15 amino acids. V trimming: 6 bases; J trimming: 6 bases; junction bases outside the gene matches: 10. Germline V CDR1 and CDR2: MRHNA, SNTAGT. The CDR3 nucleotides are TGTGCCAGCAGGGCGCTAGCGGGGGGACCGGGCGAGCAGTACTTC. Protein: CASRALAGGPGEQYF.

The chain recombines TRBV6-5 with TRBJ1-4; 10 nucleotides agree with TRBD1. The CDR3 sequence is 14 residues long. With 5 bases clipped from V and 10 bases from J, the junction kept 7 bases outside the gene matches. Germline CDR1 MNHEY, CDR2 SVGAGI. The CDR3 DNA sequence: TGTGCCAGCAGTCCCCCGGGACAGGGGTTAAAACTGTTTTTT. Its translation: CASSPPGQGLKLFF.

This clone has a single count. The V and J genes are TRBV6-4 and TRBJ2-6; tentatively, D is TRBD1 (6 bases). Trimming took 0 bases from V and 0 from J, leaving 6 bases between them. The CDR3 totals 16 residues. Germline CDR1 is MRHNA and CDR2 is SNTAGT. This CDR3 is CASSDSGHSGANVLTF. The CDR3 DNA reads TGTGCCAGCAGTGACTCGGGACACTCTGGGGCCAACGTCCTGACTTTC.

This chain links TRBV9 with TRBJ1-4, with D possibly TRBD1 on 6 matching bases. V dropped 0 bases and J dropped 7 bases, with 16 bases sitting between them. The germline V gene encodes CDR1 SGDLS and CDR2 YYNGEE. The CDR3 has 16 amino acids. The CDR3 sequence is CASSVGGGTYSEKLFF. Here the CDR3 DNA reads TGTGCCAGCAGCGTAGGGGGGGGGACATATTCTGAAAAACTGTTTTTT.

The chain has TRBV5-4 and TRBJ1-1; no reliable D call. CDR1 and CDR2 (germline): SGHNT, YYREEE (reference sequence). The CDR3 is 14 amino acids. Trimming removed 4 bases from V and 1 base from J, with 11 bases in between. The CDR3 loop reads CASSARGRNTEAFF. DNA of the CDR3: TGTGCCAGCAGCGCCCGCGGCCGGAACACTGAAGCTTTCTTT.

The CDR3 spells CASSIWTGEANEKLFF. CDR3 DNA sequence: TGTGCCAGCAGCATCTGGACAGGGGAGGCTAATGAAAAACTGTTTTTT. V usage is TRBV13 and J usage is TRBJ1-4, with 9 positions matching TRBD1. The CDR3 totals 16 residues. Germline loops: CDR1 PRHDT, CDR2 FYEKMQ (reference sequence). V gave up 5 bases and J gave up 3 bases; unmatched junction bases: 7.

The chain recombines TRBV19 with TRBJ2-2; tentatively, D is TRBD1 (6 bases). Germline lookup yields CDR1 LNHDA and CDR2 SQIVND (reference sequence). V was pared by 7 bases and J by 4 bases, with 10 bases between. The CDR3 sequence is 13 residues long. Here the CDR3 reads CASTGVGTGELFF. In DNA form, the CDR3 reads TGTGCCAGTACAGGGGTGGGCACCGGGGAGCTGTTTTTT.

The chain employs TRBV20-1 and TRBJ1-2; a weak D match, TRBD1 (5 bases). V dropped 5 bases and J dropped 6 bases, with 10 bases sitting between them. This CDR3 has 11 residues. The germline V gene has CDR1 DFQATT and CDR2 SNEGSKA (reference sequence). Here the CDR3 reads CSAAGRDGYTF. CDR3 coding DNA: TGCAGTGCTGCAGGGCGCGATGGCTACACCTTC.

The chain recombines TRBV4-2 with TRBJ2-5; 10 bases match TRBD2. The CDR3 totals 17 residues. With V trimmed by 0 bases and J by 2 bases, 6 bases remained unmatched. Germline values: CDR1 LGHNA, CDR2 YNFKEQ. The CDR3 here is CASSQDYRTSGQETQYF. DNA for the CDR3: TGTGCCAGCAGCCAAGATTATAGGACTAGCGGTCAAGAGACCCAGTACTTC.

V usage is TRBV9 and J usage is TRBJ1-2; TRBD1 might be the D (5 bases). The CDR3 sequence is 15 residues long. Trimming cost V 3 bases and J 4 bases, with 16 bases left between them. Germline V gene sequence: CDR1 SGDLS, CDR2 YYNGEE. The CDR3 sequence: CASSATYTGLYGYTF. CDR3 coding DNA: TGTGCCAGCAGCGCTACCTATACAGGCCTCTATGGCTACACCTTC.